This T cell receptor (beta chain) was found in a study of tumor-infiltrating lymphocytes in oesophageal squamous cell carcinoma. TCRdb re-called the PCR reads with MiXCR, one entry per CDR3 protein. The sample yields more than 9,000 distinct CDR3 sequences, roughly 54% seen once. This CDR3 has 19 residues. Germline V gives CDR1 MNHNS, CDR2 SASEGT. The clonotype comes from a male donor with esophageal squamous cell carcinoma. Sequencing was done on a sample of esophageal tumor tissue. The gene calls are TRBV6-1 and TRBJ2-1; TRBD2 agrees at 10 bases. The DNA matches TRBJ2-3 better at its end, which makes the J call doubtful. In DNA form, the CDR3 reads TGTGCCAGCAGTGAAGCTCGGCTAGCGGGAGCCACTAGCACAGATACGCAGTATTTT. Encoded protein: CASSEARLAGATSTDTQYF.